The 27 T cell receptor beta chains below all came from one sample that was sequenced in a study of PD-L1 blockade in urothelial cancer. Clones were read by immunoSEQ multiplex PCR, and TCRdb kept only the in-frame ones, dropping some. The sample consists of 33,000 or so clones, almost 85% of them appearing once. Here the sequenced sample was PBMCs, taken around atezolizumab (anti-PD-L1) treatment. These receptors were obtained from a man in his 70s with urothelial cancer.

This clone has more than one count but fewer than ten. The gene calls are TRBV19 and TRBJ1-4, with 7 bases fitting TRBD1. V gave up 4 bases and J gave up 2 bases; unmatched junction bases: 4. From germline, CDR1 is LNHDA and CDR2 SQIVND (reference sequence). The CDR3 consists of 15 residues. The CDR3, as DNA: TGTGCCAGTAGTACTAACAGGGGCACTAATGAAAAACTGTTTTTT. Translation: CASSTNRGTNEKLFF.

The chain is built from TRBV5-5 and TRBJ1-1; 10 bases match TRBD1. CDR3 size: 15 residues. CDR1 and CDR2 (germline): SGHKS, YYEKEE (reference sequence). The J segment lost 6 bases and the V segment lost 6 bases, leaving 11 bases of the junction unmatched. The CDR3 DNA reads TGTGCCAGCAACCCACGGACAGGGGGGTTCGCTGAAGCTTTCTTT. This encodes CASNPRTGGFAEAFF.

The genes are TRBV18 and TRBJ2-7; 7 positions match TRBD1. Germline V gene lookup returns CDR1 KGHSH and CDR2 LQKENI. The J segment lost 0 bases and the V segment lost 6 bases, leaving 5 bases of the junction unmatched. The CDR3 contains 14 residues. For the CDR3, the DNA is TGTGCCAGCTCCCCGGGACAGAGCTCCTACGAGCAGTACTTC. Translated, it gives CASSPGQSSYEQYF.

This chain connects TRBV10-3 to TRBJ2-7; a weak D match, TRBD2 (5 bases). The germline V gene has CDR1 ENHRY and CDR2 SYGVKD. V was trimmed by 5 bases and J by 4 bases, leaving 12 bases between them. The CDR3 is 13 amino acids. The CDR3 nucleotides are TGTGCCATCAGTCCGGACGGACTTTACGAGCAGTACTTC. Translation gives CAISPDGLYEQYF.

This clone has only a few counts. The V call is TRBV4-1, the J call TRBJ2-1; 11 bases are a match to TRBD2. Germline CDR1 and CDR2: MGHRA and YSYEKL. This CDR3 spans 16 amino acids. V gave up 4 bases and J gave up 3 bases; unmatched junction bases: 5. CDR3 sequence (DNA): TGCGCCAGCAGCCGAGGACTAGCGGGCCTCTACAATGAGCAGTTCTTC. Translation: CASSRGLAGLYNEQFF.

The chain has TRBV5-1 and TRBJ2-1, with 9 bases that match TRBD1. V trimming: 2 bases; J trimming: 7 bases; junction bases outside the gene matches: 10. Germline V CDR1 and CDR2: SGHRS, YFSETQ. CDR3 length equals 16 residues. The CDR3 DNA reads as TGCGCCAGCAGCTTACCGGGACAGGGAGGAGGGAATGAGCAGTTCTTC. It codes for CASSLPGQGGGNEQFF.

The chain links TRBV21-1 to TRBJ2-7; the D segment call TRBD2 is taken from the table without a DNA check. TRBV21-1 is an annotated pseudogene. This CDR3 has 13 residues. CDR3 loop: CASSRSSVSEQYF. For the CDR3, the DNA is TGTGCCAGCAGCCGGAGCTCTGTGTCCGAGCAGTACTTC.

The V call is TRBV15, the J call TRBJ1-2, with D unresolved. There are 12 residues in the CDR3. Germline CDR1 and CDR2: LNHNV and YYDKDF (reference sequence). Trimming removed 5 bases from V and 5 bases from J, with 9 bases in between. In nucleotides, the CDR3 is TGTGCCACCAGCTCAGGCGATTATGGCTACACCTTC. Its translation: CATSSGDYGYTF.

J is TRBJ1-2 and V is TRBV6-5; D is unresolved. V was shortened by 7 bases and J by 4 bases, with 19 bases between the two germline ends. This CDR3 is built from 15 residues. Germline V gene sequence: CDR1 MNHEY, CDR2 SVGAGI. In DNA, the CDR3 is TGTGCCAGCACCGCCGTTGGTGGCCGCCGCTATGGCTACACCTTC. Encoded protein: CASTAVGGRRYGYTF.

As DNA, the CDR3 is TGTGCCAGCAGTTTATCGCCGGACAGCTCCTACAATGAGCAGTTCTTC. The encoded protein is CASSLSPDSSYNEQFF. This chain connects TRBV27 to TRBJ2-1, with D possibly TRBD1 on 6 matching bases. Germline V gene sequence: CDR1 MNHEY, CDR2 SMNVEV (reference sequence). Trimming took off 0 bases at V and 0 bases at J, with 9 bases between the two ends. The CDR3 loop spans 16 amino acids.

The CDR3: CASTPLQATDPYEQYF. As DNA, the CDR3 is TGTGCCAGCACCCCCCTTCAGGCGACCGACCCCTACGAGCAGTACTTC. The chain uses TRBV28 and TRBJ2-7; no clear D gene. Germline assignment: CDR1 MDHEN and CDR2 SYDVKM. V lost 7 bases and J lost 2, with 21 bases in between. The CDR3 length is 16 residues.

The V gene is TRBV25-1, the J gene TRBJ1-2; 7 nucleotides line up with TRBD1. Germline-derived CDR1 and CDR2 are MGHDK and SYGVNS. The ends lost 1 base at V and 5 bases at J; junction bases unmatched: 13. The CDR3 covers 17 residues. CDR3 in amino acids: CASSESSVVTGRYGYTF. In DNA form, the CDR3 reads TGTGCCAGCAGTGAATCTAGCGTCGTGACAGGGCGATATGGCTACACCTTC.

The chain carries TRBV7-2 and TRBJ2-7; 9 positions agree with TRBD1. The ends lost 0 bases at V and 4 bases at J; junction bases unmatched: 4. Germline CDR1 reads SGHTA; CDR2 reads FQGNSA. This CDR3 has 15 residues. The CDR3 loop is CASSLAVGQGYEQYF. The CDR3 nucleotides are TGTGCCAGCAGCTTAGCGGTAGGACAGGGGTACGAGCAGTACTTC.

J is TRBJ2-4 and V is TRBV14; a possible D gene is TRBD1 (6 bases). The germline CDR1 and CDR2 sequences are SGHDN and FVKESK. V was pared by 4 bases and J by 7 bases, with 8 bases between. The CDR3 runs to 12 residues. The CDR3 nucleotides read TGTGCCAGCAGCCCCAGGGGCAACATTCAGTACTTC. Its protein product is CASSPRGNIQYF.

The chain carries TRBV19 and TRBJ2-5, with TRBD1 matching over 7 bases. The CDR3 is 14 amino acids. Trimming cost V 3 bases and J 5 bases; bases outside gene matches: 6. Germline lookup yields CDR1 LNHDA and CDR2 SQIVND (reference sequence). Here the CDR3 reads CASSIGTAPETQYF. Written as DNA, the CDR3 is TGTGCCAGTAGTATTGGGACAGCCCCCGAGACCCAGTACTTC.

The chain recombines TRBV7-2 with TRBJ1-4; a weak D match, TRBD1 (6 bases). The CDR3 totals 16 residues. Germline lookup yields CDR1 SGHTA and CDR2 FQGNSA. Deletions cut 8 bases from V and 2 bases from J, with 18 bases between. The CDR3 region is CASGKTGGGTNEKLFF. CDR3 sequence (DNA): TGTGCCAGCGGCAAAACTGGGGGCGGGACTAATGAAAAACTGTTTTTT.

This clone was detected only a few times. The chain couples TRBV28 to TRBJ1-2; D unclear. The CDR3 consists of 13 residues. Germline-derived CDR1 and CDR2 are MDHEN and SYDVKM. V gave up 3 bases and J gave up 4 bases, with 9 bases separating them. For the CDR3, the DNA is TGTGCCAGCAGTTTCGTCTCTAGCTATGGCTACACCTTC. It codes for CASSFVSSYGYTF.

CDR3 residues: CASSQFTGTNEKLFF. In DNA, the CDR3 is TGCGCCAGCAGCCAATTCACAGGGACTAATGAAAAACTGTTTTTT. The genes are TRBV4-3 and TRBJ1-4; a weak D match, TRBD1 (6 bases). Germline V gene data show CDR1 as LGHNA and CDR2 as YSLEER. This CDR3 has 15 residues. Trimming cost V 2 bases and J 2 bases, with 9 bases left between them.

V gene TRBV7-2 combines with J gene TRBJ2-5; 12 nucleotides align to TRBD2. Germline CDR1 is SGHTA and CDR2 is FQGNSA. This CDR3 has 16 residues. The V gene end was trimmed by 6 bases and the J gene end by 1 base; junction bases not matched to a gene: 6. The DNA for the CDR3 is TGTGCCAGCAGTTTCGGACTAGCGGGGTTCCAAGAGACCCAGTACTTC. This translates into CASSFGLAGFQETQYF.

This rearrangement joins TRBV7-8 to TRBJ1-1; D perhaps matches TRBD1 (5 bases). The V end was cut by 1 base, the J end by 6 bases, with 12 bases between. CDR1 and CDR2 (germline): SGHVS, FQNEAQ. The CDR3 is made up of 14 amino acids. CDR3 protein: CASSLEGGVAEAFF. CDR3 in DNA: TGTGCCAGCAGCTTAGAGGGAGGGGTGGCTGAAGCTTTCTTT. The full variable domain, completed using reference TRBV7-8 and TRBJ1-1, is GAGVSQSPRYKVAKRGQDVALRCDPISGHVSLFWYQQALGQGPEFLTYFQNEAQLDKSGLPSDRFFAERPEGSVSTLKIQRTQQEDSAVYLCASSLEGGVAEAFFGQGTRLTVV.

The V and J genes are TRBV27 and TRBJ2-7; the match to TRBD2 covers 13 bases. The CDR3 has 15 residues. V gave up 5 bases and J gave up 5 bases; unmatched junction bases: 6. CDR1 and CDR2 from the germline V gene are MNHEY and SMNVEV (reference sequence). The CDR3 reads CASSPTSGRANEQYF. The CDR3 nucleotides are TGTGCCAGCAGTCCAACTAGCGGGAGGGCCAACGAGCAGTACTTC.

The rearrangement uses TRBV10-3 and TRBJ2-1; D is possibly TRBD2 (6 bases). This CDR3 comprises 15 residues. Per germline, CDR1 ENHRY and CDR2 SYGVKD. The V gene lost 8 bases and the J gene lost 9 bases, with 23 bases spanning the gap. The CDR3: CAIQVLGLEGGEQFF. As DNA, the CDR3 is TGTGCCATCCAAGTATTGGGACTCGAAGGTGGTGAGCAGTTCTTC.

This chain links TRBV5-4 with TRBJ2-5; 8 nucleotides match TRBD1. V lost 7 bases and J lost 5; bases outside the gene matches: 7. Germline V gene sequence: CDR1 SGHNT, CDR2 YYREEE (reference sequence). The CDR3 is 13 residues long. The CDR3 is CASRPGGGETQYF. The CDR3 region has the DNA TGTGCCAGCCGACCAGGGGGCGGGGAGACCCAGTACTTC.

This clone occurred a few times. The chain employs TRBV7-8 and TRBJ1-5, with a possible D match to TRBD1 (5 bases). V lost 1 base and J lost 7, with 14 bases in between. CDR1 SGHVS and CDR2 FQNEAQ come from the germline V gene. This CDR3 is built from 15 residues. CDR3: CASSLEGRVGQPQHF. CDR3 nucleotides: TGTGCCAGCAGCTTAGAGGGGAGGGTTGGACAGCCCCAGCATTTT.

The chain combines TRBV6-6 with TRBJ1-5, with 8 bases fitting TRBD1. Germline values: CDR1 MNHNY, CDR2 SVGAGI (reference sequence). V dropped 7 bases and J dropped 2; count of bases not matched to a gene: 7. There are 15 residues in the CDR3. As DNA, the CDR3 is TGTGCCAGCAACCCAGAACAGGGGGGCAATCAGCCCCAGCATTTT. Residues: CASNPEQGGNQPQHF.

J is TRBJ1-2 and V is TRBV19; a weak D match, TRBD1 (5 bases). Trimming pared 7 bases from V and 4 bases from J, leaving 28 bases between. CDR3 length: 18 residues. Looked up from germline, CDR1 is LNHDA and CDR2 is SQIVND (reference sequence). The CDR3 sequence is CASTPALQGEFRGYGYTF. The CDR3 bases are TGTGCCAGTACCCCCGCTTTGCAAGGGGAATTCAGAGGCTATGGCTACACCTTC. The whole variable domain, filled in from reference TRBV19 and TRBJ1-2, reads DGGITQSPKYLFRKEGQNVTLSCEQNLNHDAMYWYRQDPGQGLRLIYYSQIVNDFQKGDIAEGYSVSREKKESFPLTVTSAQKNPTAFYLCASTPALQGEFRGYGYTFGSGTRLTVV.

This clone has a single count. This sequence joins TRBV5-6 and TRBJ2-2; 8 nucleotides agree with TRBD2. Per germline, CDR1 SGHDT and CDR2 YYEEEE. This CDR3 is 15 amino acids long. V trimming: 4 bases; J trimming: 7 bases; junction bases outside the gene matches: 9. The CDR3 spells CASSPWTSRGGELFF. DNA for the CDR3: TGTGCCAGCAGCCCCTGGACTAGCCGGGGCGGGGAGCTGTTTTTT.